This T cell receptor (beta chain) was identified in a study of OX40 agonist ivuxolimab in advanced cancers. Study in general: The dose-escalation cohort had hepatocellular carcinoma, melanoma, renal cell or head and neck cancer. Earlier treatment with anti-PD-1, anti-PD-L1 or anti-CTLA-4 was permitted, and roughly 40% had received some. Study-level findings and limits: Mean expanded clone counts were higher in CD8+ than CD4+ T cells. Both blood CD4+ and CD8+ T cells showed clonal growth by week 6 at 0.1 to 3.0 mg/kg.

Concerning this clone itself: Its antigen is currently unknown.

Clones were sequenced by immunoSEQ multiplex PCR, and TCRdb holds only the in-frame ones, with some missing. Of 85,000 to 90,000 clones in the sample, 80% to 95% were seen once. The germline gives CDR1 SGHKS, CDR2 YYEKEE (reference sequence). The V and J ends lost 5 bases and 4 bases, in that order; junction bases with no gene match: 12. The CDR3 runs to 17 residues. This specimen was CD4+ or CD8+ T cells sorted from blood, taken in a trial of the OX40 agonist ivuxolimab. The chain combines TRBV5-5 with TRBJ2-2; 9 nucleotides align to TRBD2. The clonotype was recovered from an adult with an advanced solid tumor such as melanoma, head and neck, liver or kidney cancer. The CDR3, as DNA: TGTGCCAGCAGACCTAGCGGGACTTCCTCCATCACCGGGGAGCTGTTTTTT. Residues: CASRPSGTSSITGELFF.